This T cell receptor beta chain was sequenced during a study of T cells in Graves' hyperthyroidism and ophthalmopathy. Across the study: Peripheral blood was secured at the point of initial diagnosis, before any treatment.

Amplified regions were TCR beta CDR3 sequences from RNA transcripts. A set of HTBI primers served as the primers for a first-round RT-PCR of the TCR CDR3. TCRdb re-called the multiplex PCR reads through MiXCR, storing one row per CDR3 protein. The profile shows hundreds of thousands of distinct CDR3 sequences, around 16% of them singletons. Diagnosis relied on clinical symptoms, serum thyroxine and TRAb, thyroid ultrasound and orbital computed tomography. Findings and limits, study-wide: The model's output predicted ophthalmopathy at a median of 6.5 months prior to onset. Ophthalmopathy was separated from stable hyperthyroidism by a 13 V-J model.

CDR3 size: 15 residues. V was cut by 2 bases and J by 2 bases, with 10 bases left in between. CDR1 is MNHEY, CDR2 SMNVEV, per germline (reference sequence). This clonotype was observed many times. Its antigen is currently unknown. This receptor was identified in a woman between 18 and 29 years old with Graves' hyperthyroidism that later progressed to Graves' ophthalmopathy. V is TRBV27 and J is TRBJ1-5; D gene uncertain. Sequencing used blood. The CDR3 sequence: CASSLPPSRNQPQHF. The CDR3 DNA follows: TGTGCCAGCAGTTTACCCCCTAGCCGCAATCAGCCCCAGCATTTT.